A selection of T cell receptor beta chains follows, all from one sample in a study of identical twins. TCRdb independently ran MiXCR on the 5' RACE reads; one entry per CDR3 protein. The table has fewer than 550,000 distinct CDR3 sequences, roughly 15% seen once. These same data were also listed under a study on yellow fever vaccine responses in identical twins.

The sample consisted of CD4+ T cells sorted from blood. All receptors come from a woman between 18 and 29 years old in good health. Both conserved end residues are trimmed from each CDR3. Fields, in order: V gene, CDR3 length, J gene, CDR3 protein.

>TRBV29-1|11|TRBJ1-6
SVGQGTSSPLH
>TRBV5-5|12|TRBJ2-5
ASSSSGTAETQY
>TRBV28|12|TRBJ2-1
ASSLSGPWNEQF
>TRBV27|13|TRBJ2-1
ASSDGTSGGSEQF
>TRBV2|11|TRBJ2-1
ASTELDARGQF
>TRBV12-3/TRBV12-4|13|TRBJ1-2
ASSLSPPGADGYT
>TRBV20-1|9|TRBJ1-2
SAWTGFGYT
>TRBV5-1|15|TRBJ2-5
ASSSGLAGAIQETQY
>TRBV20-1|12|TRBJ2-1
SAPLAGMRNEQF
>TRBV20-1|14|TRBJ2-3
SARDPPAATTDTQY
>TRBV12-3/TRBV12-4|13|TRBJ2-2
ASSQIQGSPGELF
>TRBV6-2/TRBV6-3|19|TRBJ2-7
ASSSRGRWGLAGVSGDEQY
>TRBV2|13|TRBJ2-7
ASNPDREMIYEQY
>TRBV5-1|12|TRBJ1-1
ASSGTGHGAEAF
>TRBV28|14|TRBJ2-7
ASSLLETGGTYEQY
>TRBV12-3/TRBV12-4|10|TRBJ2-1
ASNPTSDEQF
>TRBV28|12|TRBJ1-1
ASSPGSGSTEAF
>TRBV3-1|20|TRBJ2-3
ASSQVLRVGPRLAGRADTQY
>TRBV28|13|TRBJ2-1
ASSFPSGSRNEQF
>TRBV9|15|TRBJ2-1
ASSVGGLLDSYNEQF
>TRBV6-1|12|TRBJ2-2
ASRGDSNTGELF
>TRBV6-1|12|TRBJ2-4
ASRTSAGTNIQY
>TRBV3-1|14|TRBJ1-4
ASSQDPGGGREKLF
>TRBV3-1|12|TRBJ2-5
ASNQKGAQETQY
>TRBV20-1|10|TRBJ2-1
SARRSDPEQF
>TRBV4-2|13|TRBJ1-1
ASSQDRQPNTEAF
>TRBV28|13|TRBJ1-6
ASSAFSSYNSPLH
>TRBV11-1|16|TRBJ2-3
ASSSPGQGGFGTDTQY
>TRBV20-1|12|TRBJ1-6
SAREDSNNSPLH
>TRBV12-3/TRBV12-4|13|TRBJ2-1
ASTDPDPTKNEQF
>TRBV5-1|13|TRBJ2-2
ASSFPDPNTGELF
>TRBV5-1|12|TRBJ2-5
ASSMPGQVETQY
>TRBV6-5|12|TRBJ2-2
PSSYSWDSGELF
>TRBV3-1|13|TRBJ2-5
ASSLRTQGRETQY
>TRBV6-1|11|TRBJ1-1
ASSRGTGASAF
>TRBV5-1|15|TRBJ2-2
ASSSRWTGGDTGELF
>TRBV10-2|13|TRBJ2-3
ASSEQAGGTDTQY
>TRBV28|15|TRBJ2-1
ASSSLLSGRMWNEQF
>TRBV10-3|12|TRBJ1-2
AIRETELIRGYT
>TRBV21-1|13|TRBJ2-1
ASNPQGSSYNEQF
>TRBV20-1|13|TRBJ1-4
SAARTGGGSEKLF
>TRBV12-3/TRBV12-4|14|TRBJ1-5
ASSLAGQEGNQPQH
>TRBV5-1|13|TRBJ1-6
ASSSHWDSNSPLH
>TRBV25-1|10|TRBJ1-6
ASGFGNSPLH
>TRBV29-1|11|TRBJ2-1
SVEPTGLDEQF
>TRBV14|11|TRBJ2-7
ASSASGVGEQY
>TRBV28|13|TRBJ1-4
ASNAQTVYNEKLF
>TRBV9|13|TRBJ2-5
ASSVTGGPQETQY
>TRBV3-1|13|TRBJ2-1
ASSQGLLAWGEQF
>TRBV20-1|12|TRBJ2-1
SAHTGADRDEQF
>TRBV28|13|TRBJ1-2
ASSSPGTVNYGYT
>TRBV28|14|TRBJ2-5
ASSPVGTPTQETQY
>TRBV7-9|13|TRBJ2-2
ASSPLGSRAGELF
>TRBV28|15|TRBJ2-3
ASSSGQGRLSTDTQY
>TRBV7-9|13|TRBJ1-2
ASISTTASNYGYT
>TRBV2|12|TRBJ2-1
ASSDGNRHNEQF
>TRBV5-1|13|TRBJ2-1
ASHTGGSSYNEQF
>TRBV7-9|14|TRBJ2-7
ASSPNRGPYTYEQY